A single sample gave rise to the 3 T cell receptor beta chains below, sequenced in a study of cytotoxic CD8 clonotypes in ibrutinib-treated CLL. Produced via immunoSEQ multiplex PCR; TCRdb's table is partial and in-frame only. The table lists about 140,000 clones, around 84% of them singletons, with 7.5% to 8% in the top ten. This material consisted of PBMCs, taken after 36 months of ibrutinib treatment. The source of these receptors is a human donor with chronic lymphocytic leukemia.

This rearrangement joins TRBV21-1 to TRBJ2-5; the tabulated D call, TRBD2, remains unverified against the DNA. TRBV21-1 is a listed pseudogene. This CDR3 is built from 17 residues. CDR3 loop: CASSKEGLAGLGETQYF. The CDR3 DNA follows: TGTGCCAGCAGCAAAGAAGGACTAGCGGGGTTAGGGGAGACCCAGTACTTC.

The chain uses TRBV11-2 and TRBJ2-1; D is unresolved. Germline lookup yields CDR1 SGHAT and CDR2 FQNNGV. The CDR3 covers 11 residues. The ends were cut back, 0 bases at V and 8 bases at J, with 2 bases in the middle. The CDR3 region has the DNA TGTGCCAGCAGCTTAGACCATGAGCAGTTCTTC. Its translation is CASSLDHEQFF.

The chain employs TRBV2 and TRBJ1-1; D is ambiguous. Germline V gene data show CDR1 as SNHLY and CDR2 as FYNNEI. CDR3 size: 13 residues. Trimming removed 6 bases at V and 1 base at J, with 9 bases between. The CDR3 spells CASRTGWNTEAFF. The CDR3 coding sequence is TGTGCCAGCAGGACCGGATGGAACACTGAAGCTTTCTTT.